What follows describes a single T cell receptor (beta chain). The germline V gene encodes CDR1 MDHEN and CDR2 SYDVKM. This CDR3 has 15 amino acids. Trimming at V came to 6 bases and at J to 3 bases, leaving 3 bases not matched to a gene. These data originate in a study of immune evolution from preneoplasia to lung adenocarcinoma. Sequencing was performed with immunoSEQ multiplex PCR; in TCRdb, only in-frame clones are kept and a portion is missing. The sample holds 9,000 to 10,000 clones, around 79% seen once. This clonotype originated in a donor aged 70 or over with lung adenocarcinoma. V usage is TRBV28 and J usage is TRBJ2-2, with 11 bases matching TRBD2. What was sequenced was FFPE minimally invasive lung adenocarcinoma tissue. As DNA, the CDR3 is TGTGCCAGCAGCTCTAGCGGGAGGTACACCGGGGAGCTGTTTTTT. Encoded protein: CASSSSGRYTGELFF.